This is a list of T cell receptor beta chains from one sample in a study of cytomegalovirus exposure and HLA in healthy donors. The repertoire was sequenced with immunoSEQ multiplex PCR; TCRdb's copy has only in-frame clones and lacks some. The profile shows a few hundred thousand clones, 75% to 90% of them singletons. Sample: PBMCs. These receptors all stem from a woman under 30 in good health and CMV-seronegative. The conserved cysteine and the conserved F or W are not part of the CDR3 here. Clone size is not always given. Where it is, it says once, few, many or a class for expanded clones.

-	TRBV6-1	TRBJ2-7	ASRSSGTGHEQY
-	TRBV2	TRBJ1-5	ASRGGQYSNQPQH
-	TRBV19	TRBJ2-7	ASSWGQGSSYEQY
few	TRBV28	TRBJ1-3	ASSSETAGLV
-	TRBV5-4	TRBJ1-2	ASSLASDIYGYT
-	TRBV6-1	TRBJ1-6	ASSGRTAPNSPLH
-	TRBV28	TRBJ1-2	ASSYGRATYGYT
-	TRBV18	TRBJ2-7	ASSPDRTYEQY
-	TRBV19	TRBJ1-1	ASSMEYRETF
-	TRBV28	TRBJ2-5	ASSSGQGYRLLETQY
-	TRBV5-1	TRBJ2-7	ASSLGLADASYEQY
-	TRBV9	TRBJ2-3	ASSVASSPDTQY
-	TRBV29-1	TRBJ1-1	SVVSSTEAF
-	TRBV14	TRBJ2-1	ASSQGLGNEQF
-	TRBV7-3	TRBJ2-3	ASSSGQGTDTQY
-	TRBV30	TRBJ2-3	AWSGEVGDTQY
few	TRBV7-9	TRBJ2-7	ASSSTVTYEQY
-	TRBV2	TRBJ2-1	ATRLAGRSYNEQF
-	TRBV6-1	TRBJ2-1	ASSDRGDWTYNEQF
-	TRBV2	TRBJ2-1	ASSEEVASSF
-	TRBV6-5	TRBJ2-1	ASSFLAGDYNEQF
-	TRBV29-1	TRBJ2-3	SASKGADTQY
-	TRBV5-5	TRBJ2-7	ASSFPDSSYEQY
once	TRBV14	TRBJ1-1	ASSQLSVNTEAF
-	TRBV14	TRBJ2-7	ASSQDLPEYAYEQY
-	TRBV7-9	TRBJ1-5	ASSLGLPNQPQH
-	TRBV5-4	TRBJ2-6	ASSGGDSYLRSGANVLT
-	TRBV18	TRBJ2-5	ASLSGGFPQETQY
-	TRBV5-1	TRBJ2-7	ASSLAVGGSSYEQY
-	TRBV28	TRBJ2-7	ASRSTGVRYEQY
-	TRBV9	TRBJ1-1	ASSVAPDSREAF
-	TRBV19	TRBJ2-7	ASQRLAGDSYEQY
few	TRBV21-1	TRBJ2-7	ASSTTPGLSSYEQY